This T cell receptor beta chain was sequenced during a study of PD-L1 blockade in urothelial cancer. Study background: Patients previously received 0 to 3 chemotherapy regimens.

Trimming removed 3 bases from V and 0 bases from J; junction bases left unmatched: 11. The V gene's germline CDR1 is SGDLS and CDR2 YYNGEE. The CDR3 runs 17 residues. As for time point: peripheral blood 6 weeks after treatment start. TCRdb keeps only in-frame clones here, not all; method: immunoSEQ multiplex PCR. The sample includes 20,000 to 25,000 clones, 90% to 95% of them seen just once. The specimen was PBMCs, collected around atezolizumab (anti-PD-L1) treatment. The chain is built from TRBV9 and TRBJ2-5; 7 bases line up with TRBD1. The sequence came from a woman between 55 and 75 years old with urothelial cancer. CDR3 region: CASSEGQRMQYQETQYF. The CDR3, as DNA: TGTGCCAGCAGCGAGGGACAGAGGATGCAGTACCAAGAGACCCAGTACTTC.